The clone carrying this T cell receptor (beta chain) was picked up many times. Its cognate antigen is unknown. The data were taken from a study of T-cell memory formation after mild COVID-19. Overall study: Each donor largely had its own TCR clusters. Whole-study results and caveats: Memory cells collected pre-infection included some clones that later responded, suggesting cross-reactive memory joined. Later expanders leaned CD4+, whereas day 15 to 85 contracting clones were balanced CD4/CD8.

Germline V gene sequence: CDR1 MNHEY, CDR2 SVGEGT. This CDR3 comprises 14 residues. V was trimmed by 2 bases and J by 8 bases, leaving 13 bases between them. TCRdb re-analysed the 5' RACE reads in MiXCR, keeping a single row per CDR3 protein. The data show over 45,000 distinct CDR3 sequences, approximately 9.1% seen once. The rearrangement joins TRBV6-2 or TRBV6-3 to TRBJ2-1, with D maybe TRBD2 (5 bases). This TCR was recovered from an adult woman who had mild COVID-19 (a few samples of this study predate the infection). Cell type and time point are not known. The sequenced sample consisted of PBMCs or a T cell subset sorted from them (not recorded which). The CDR3 DNA follows: TGTGCCAGCAGTTACCCCGGTTGGGGAGATGAGCAGTTCTTC. It encodes CASSYPGWGDEQFF.